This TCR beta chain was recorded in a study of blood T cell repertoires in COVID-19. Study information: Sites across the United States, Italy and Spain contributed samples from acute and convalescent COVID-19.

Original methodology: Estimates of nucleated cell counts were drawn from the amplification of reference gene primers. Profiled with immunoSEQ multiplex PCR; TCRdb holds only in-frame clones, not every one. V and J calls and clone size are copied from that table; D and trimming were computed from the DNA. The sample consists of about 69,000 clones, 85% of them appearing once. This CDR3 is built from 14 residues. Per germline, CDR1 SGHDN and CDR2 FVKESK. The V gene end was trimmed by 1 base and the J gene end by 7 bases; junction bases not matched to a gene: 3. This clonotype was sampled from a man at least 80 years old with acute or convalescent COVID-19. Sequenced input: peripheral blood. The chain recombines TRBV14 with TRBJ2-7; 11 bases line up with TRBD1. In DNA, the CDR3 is TGTGCCAGCAGCCAAGTCGGGACAGGGGGAGAGCAGTACTTC. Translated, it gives CASSQVGTGGEQYF. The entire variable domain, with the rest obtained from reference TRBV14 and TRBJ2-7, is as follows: EAGVTQFPSHSVIEKGQTVTLRCDPISGHDNLYWYRRVMGKEIKFLLHFVKESKQDESGMPNNRFLAERTGGTYSTLKVQPAELEDSGVYFCASSQVGTGGEQYFGPGTRLTVT.